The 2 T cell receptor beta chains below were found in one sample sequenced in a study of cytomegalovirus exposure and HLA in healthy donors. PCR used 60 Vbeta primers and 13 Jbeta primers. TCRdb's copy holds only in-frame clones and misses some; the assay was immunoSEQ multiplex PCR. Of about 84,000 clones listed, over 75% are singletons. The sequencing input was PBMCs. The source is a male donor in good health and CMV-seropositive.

The DNA of the CDR3 is TGTGCCAGCAGTTCGCAGGCGACTAGGGGCGAGCAGTACTTC. Amino acids: CASSSQATRGEQYF. The chain employs TRBV27 and TRBJ2-7, with D perhaps matching TRBD2 (6 bases). Germline V gene sequence: CDR1 MNHEY, CDR2 SMNVEV (reference sequence). Trimming stripped 4 bases from V and 6 bases from J, with 16 bases between. The CDR3 extends over 14 amino acids.

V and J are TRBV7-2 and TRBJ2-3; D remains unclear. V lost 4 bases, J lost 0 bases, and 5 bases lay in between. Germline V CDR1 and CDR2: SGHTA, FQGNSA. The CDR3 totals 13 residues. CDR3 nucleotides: TGTGCCAGCAGCTCGACTAGCACAGATACGCAGTATTTT. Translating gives CASSSTSTDTQYF.